This T cell receptor beta chain was sequenced in a study of T cells in Graves' hyperthyroidism and ophthalmopathy. The CDR3 is 16 amino acids. Trimming removed 7 bases from V and 3 bases from J, with 19 bases in between. The germline CDR1 and CDR2 sequences are SEHNR and FQNEAQ (reference sequence). The investigators amplified TCR beta CDR3 regions from RNA transcripts. TCR CDR3 underwent first-round RT-PCR with the HTBI primer set. From the multiplex PCR reads, TCRdb called clonotypes with MiXCR, one entry per CDR3 protein. Counted here are 250,000 or so distinct CDR3 sequences, roughly 15% occurring once; the ten biggest clones make up about an eighth. This clonotype was counted a few times.

The gene calls are TRBV7-9 and TRBJ2-1; tentatively, D is TRBD1 (6 bases). The TCR originated in a woman aged 35 to 49 with Graves' hyperthyroidism that later progressed to Graves' ophthalmopathy. The specimen was blood. The CDR3 reads CASNRFGGADYNEQFF. The CDR3 region has the DNA TGTGCCAGCAACCGTTTTGGGGGCGCAGACTACAATGAGCAGTTCTTC.